What follows describes a single T cell receptor beta chain. What it binds is not known. This specimen comes from a study of persistence of HIV-infected CD4 T cells. Study-level information: Blood samples, up to 180 mL, came from multiple time points, except two leukapheresis donors sampled once.

The CDR3 loop spans 18 amino acids. From germline, CDR1 is LGHNA and CDR2 YSLEER. Germline trimming cut 4 bases from V and 3 bases from J; bases unmatched to any gene: 8. Notes on the study in general: Proviral oligoclonality tracked with TCR oligoclonality within the same sorted cells.

The libraries were made with immunoSEQ version 4 in survey mode. Template was genomic DNA at 10 ng/uL, with up to roughly 1 ug used per sample. Generated by immunoSEQ multiplex PCR, the TCRdb table keeps only in-frame clones and is missing some. This table has approximately 31,000 clones, around 82% appearing once. Cells were stimulated with CMV-infected fibroblast lysates at about 10 ug/mL. Sorted nonresponding memory CD4+ T cells were CD40L-negative, CD69-negative, CD45RO-high. CD4+ T cell counts exceeded 400 cells/uL; CMV serology was positive. The source material was CD4+ T cells sorted from PBMCs after roughly 17-hour stimulation, sampled from a patient who received antiretroviral therapy. V usage is TRBV4-3 and J usage is TRBJ2-3; 15 positions match TRBD2. This TCR was sampled from an adult man with HIV who was CMV-seropositive. The CDR3 bases are TGCGCCAGCAGCCGAGACGGGACTAGCGGGGGGCGAACAGATACGCAGTATTTT. Its protein product is CASSRDGTSGGRTDTQYF.